This entry describes one T cell receptor (beta chain). Its antigen remains unidentified. The data originate from a study of vaccination effects on CD4 cells after COVID-19. Sequencing used immunoSEQ multiplex PCR; TCRdb keeps in-frame clones, though not all of them. The sample has roughly 30,000 clones; less than 85% are singletons. Cultured cells yielded isolated CD4+ T cells after less than 11 days. Nucleocapsid antibodies stayed negative before and after vaccination, showing no earlier SARS-CoV-2 infection. Findings and caveats of the study: Long after vaccination, the clones induced by infection and by vaccine shrank markedly in size.

The specimen comprised CD4+ T cells from PBMCs cultured without peptide, sampled before COVID-19 vaccination. This receptor was identified in a human donor who received a COVID-19 vaccine.

The CDR3 DNA follows: TGTGCCAGCATCTATGGACGGGATCTACCCCGAAGCACAGATACGCAGTATTTT. This translates into CASIYGRDLPRSTDTQYF. V gene TRBV9 combines with J gene TRBJ2-3; D is possibly TRBD2 (5 bases). There are 18 residues in the CDR3. Between the trimmed V and J ends, which lost 6 bases and 0 bases, there was a span of 23 bases. The germline gives CDR1 SGDLS, CDR2 YYNGEE.